The rows below give T cell receptor beta chains drawn from one sample of a study of T cell changes during pregnancy in multiple sclerosis. The table came from immunoSEQ multiplex PCR; TCRdb's copy has only in-frame clones and leaves some out. This sample carries tens of thousands of clones, roughly 90% of them seen once, and the ten largest clones take approximately 3%. The source material was peripheral blood, sampled in the second trimester of pregnancy. All receptors come from a female donor in good health, enrolled as a control in a pregnancy study. Each CDR3 is given with its conserved first and last residue. D genes are given only for firm matches. Rows give clone size only sometimes, using once, few, many, or a class for an expanded clone.

J gene: TRBJ2-7
V gene: TRBV5-4
clone size: once
D gene: .
CDR3 protein: CASSRGTQYEQYF
CDR3 DNA: TGTGCCAGCAGCCGAGGGACACAATACGAGCAGTACTTC

J gene: TRBJ2-7
V gene: TRBV5-1
clone size: .
D gene: .
CDR3 protein: CASSASYPQDDEQYF
CDR3 DNA: TGCGCCAGCAGCGCGAGTTACCCCCAAGATGACGAGCAGTACTTC

J gene: TRBJ2-7
V gene: TRBV5-4
clone size: .
D gene: TRBD2
CDR3 protein: CASSVSGGNVAEQYF
CDR3 DNA: TGTGCCAGCAGTGTCAGCGGGGGCAACGTCGCTGAGCAGTACTTC

J gene: TRBJ1-2
V gene: TRBV6-6
clone size: .
D gene: .
CDR3 protein: CASEVGGGYTF
CDR3 DNA: TGTGCCAGCGAGGTGGGTGGTGGCTACACCTTC

J gene: TRBJ2-7
V gene: TRBV11-2
clone size: once
D gene: TRBD2
CDR3 protein: CASSSLRSGVRDEQYF
CDR3 DNA: TGTGCCAGCAGCTCCCTTCGGAGCGGGGTTCGGGACGAGCAGTACTTC

J gene: TRBJ2-5
V gene: TRBV10-3
clone size: .
D gene: TRBD2
CDR3 protein: CATQIRGSGQETQYF
CDR3 DNA: TGTGCCACCCAGATAAGGGGTAGCGGGCAAGAGACCCAGTACTTC

J gene: TRBJ2-5
V gene: TRBV9
clone size: once
D gene: TRBD2
CDR3 protein: CASSPRGGGLQETQYF
CDR3 DNA: TGTGCCAGCAGCCCCCGTGGGGGGGGACTCCAAGAGACCCAGTACTTC

J gene: TRBJ1-5
V gene: TRBV12-1
clone size: .
D gene: .
CDR3 protein: CASSHDSQKGNQPQHF
CDR3 DNA: TGTGCCAGCAGCCATGACAGCCAAAAGGGCAATCAGCCCCAGCATTTT

J gene: TRBJ2-1
V gene: TRBV11-2
clone size: .
D gene: TRBD2
CDR3 protein: CASSPGTTPRGEQFF
CDR3 DNA: TGTGCCAGCAGCCCCGGGACTACACCCCGGGGTGAGCAGTTCTTC

J gene: TRBJ1-2
V gene: TRBV15
clone size: .
D gene: TRBD1
CDR3 protein: CATSRDRQGAGYTF
CDR3 DNA: TGTGCCACCAGCAGAGATAGGCAGGGGGCTGGCTACACCTTC

J gene: TRBJ2-7
V gene: TRBV18
clone size: .
D gene: .
CDR3 protein: CASSPDRNSYEQYF
CDR3 DNA: TGTGCCAGCTCACCCGACAGGAATTCCTACGAGCAGTACTTC

J gene: TRBJ2-7
V gene: TRBV7-3
clone size: .
D gene: TRBD2
CDR3 protein: CPKLAGAYEQYF
CDR3 DNA: TGTCCCAAACTAGCGGGAGCCTACGAGCAGTACTTC

J gene: TRBJ2-1
V gene: TRBV7-2
clone size: .
D gene: TRBD2
CDR3 protein: CASSLGPSGGANNEQFF
CDR3 DNA: TGTGCCAGCAGCTTAGGTCCTAGCGGGGGGGCGAATAATGAGCAGTTCTTC

J gene: TRBJ1-5
V gene: TRBV4-3
clone size: .
D gene: .
CDR3 protein: CASSQRVDSNQPQHF
CDR3 DNA: TGCGCCAGCAGCCAGCGGGTTGATAGCAATCAGCCCCAGCATTTT

J gene: TRBJ1-1
V gene: TRBV5-1
clone size: .
D gene: .
CDR3 protein: CASSLGWRAPEAFF
CDR3 DNA: TGCGCCAGCAGCTTGGGGTGGAGGGCGCCTGAAGCTTTCTTT

J gene: TRBJ2-7
V gene: TRBV30
clone size: .
D gene: .
CDR3 protein: CAWSVQRPIREYEQYF
CDR3 DNA: TGTGCCTGGAGTGTACAACGGCCCATTCGGGAGTACGAGCAGTACTTC

J gene: TRBJ1-1
V gene: TRBV6-1
clone size: once
D gene: .
CDR3 protein: CASRDLAGGNTEAFF
CDR3 DNA: TGTGCCAGCAGGGATCTGGCGGGGGGGAACACTGAAGCTTTCTTT

J gene: TRBJ2-7
V gene: TRBV28
clone size: .
D gene: TRBD1
CDR3 protein: CASSLTVATGVYEQYF
CDR3 DNA: TGTGCCAGCAGTTTAACGGTCGCGACAGGGGTCTACGAGCAGTACTTC

J gene: TRBJ2-5
V gene: TRBV30
clone size: .
D gene: .
CDR3 protein: CAWSVRRRETQYF
CDR3 DNA: TGTGCCTGGAGTGTACGCCGGAGGGAGACCCAGTACTTC